Given below is one T cell receptor (beta chain) in context. Template material for amplifying TCR beta CDR3 regions consisted of RNA transcripts. The study used the HTBI primer set for a first-round RT-PCR of the TCR CDR3. In TCRdb, the multiplex PCR reads were re-called with MiXCR into one record per CDR3 protein. The sample contains about half a million distinct CDR3 sequences, less than 25% of which appear only once. These data belong to a study of T cells in Graves' hyperthyroidism and ophthalmopathy. It was considered stable Graves' hyperthyroidism when ophthalmopathy did not progress within 18 months. The CDR3 covers 14 residues. The V and J ends lost 6 bases and 5 bases, in that order; junction bases with no gene match: 9. Per the germline V gene, CDR1 is ENHRY and CDR2 is SYGVKD.

The sequenced material came from blood. The chain employs TRBV10-3 and TRBJ2-7; TRBD1 matches 8 bases. The TCR originated in a man aged 18 to 35 with Graves' hyperthyroidism. For the CDR3, the DNA is TGTGCCATCAGATTGGACAGGGCGGGGCACGAGCAGTACTTC. Encoded protein: CAIRLDRAGHEQYF.